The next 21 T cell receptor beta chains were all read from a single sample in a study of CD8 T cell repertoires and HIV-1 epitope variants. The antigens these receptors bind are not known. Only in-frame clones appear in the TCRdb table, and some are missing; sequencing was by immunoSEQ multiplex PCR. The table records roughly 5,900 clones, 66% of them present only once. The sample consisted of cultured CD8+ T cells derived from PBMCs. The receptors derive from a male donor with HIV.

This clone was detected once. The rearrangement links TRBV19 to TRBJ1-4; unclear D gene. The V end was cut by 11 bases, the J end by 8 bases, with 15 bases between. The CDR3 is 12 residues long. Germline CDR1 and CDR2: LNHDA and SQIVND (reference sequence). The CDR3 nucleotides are TGTGCCTCAAAAGTGGGAGGGGAAAAACTGTTTTTT. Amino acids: CASKVGGEKLFF.

This chain's CDR3 is CASSERGGSHNEQFF. Written as DNA, the CDR3 is TGTGCCAGCAGTGAACGAGGTGGGTCCCACAATGAGCAGTTCTTC. The chain has TRBV2 and TRBJ2-1, with no clear D. The CDR3 length is 15 residues. Germline CDR1 SNHLY, CDR2 FYNNEI. Trimming cost V 2 bases and J 5 bases, with 13 bases left between them.

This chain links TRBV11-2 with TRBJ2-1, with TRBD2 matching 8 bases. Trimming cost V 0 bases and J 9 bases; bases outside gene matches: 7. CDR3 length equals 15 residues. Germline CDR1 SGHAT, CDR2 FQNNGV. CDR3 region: CASSLETGGPSEQFF. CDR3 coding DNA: TGTGCCAGCAGCTTAGAAACGGGAGGGCCCAGTGAGCAGTTCTTC.

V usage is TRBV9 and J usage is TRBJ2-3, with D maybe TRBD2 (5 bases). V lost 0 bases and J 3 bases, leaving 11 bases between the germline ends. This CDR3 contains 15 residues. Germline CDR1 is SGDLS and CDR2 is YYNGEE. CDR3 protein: CASSVGSGSTDTQYF. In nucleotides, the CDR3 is TGTGCCAGCAGCGTAGGGAGCGGATCGACAGATACGCAGTATTTT.

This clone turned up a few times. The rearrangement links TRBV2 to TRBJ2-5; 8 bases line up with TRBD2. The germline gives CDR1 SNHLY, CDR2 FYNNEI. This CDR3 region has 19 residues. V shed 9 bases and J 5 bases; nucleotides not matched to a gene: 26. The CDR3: CARRRKLTSGKGPFETQYF. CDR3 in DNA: TGTGCCAGACGTCGAAAGCTAACTAGCGGTAAGGGGCCGTTTGAGACCCAGTACTTC.

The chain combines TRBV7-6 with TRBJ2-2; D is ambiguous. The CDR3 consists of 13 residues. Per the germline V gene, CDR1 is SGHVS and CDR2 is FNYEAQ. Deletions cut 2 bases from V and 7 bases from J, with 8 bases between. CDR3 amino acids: CASSLNTGGELFF. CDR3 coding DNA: TGTGCCAGCAGCTTAAATACGGGCGGGGAGCTGTTTTTT.

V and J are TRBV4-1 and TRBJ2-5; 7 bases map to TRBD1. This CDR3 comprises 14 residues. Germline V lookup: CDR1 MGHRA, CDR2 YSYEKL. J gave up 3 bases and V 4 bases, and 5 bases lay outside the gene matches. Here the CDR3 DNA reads TGCGCCAGCAGCCCCCGTCAGGGGGAAGAGACCCAGTACTTC. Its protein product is CASSPRQGEETQYF.

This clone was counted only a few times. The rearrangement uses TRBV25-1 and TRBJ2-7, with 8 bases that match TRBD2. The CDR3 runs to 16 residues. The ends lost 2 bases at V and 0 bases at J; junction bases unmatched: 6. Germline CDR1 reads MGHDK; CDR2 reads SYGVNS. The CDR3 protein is CASSESEREISYEQYF. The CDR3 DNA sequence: TGTGCCAGCAGTGAAAGCGAGCGGGAGATCTCCTACGAGCAGTACTTC.

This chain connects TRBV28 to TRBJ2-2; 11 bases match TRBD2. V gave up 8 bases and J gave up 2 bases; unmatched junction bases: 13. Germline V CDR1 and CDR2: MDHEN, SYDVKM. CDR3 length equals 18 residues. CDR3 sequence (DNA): TGTGCCAGCGGATCGCCCACTAGCGGGAGAAAAAACACCGGGGAGCTGTTTTTT. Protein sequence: CASGSPTSGRKNTGELFF.

For the CDR3, the DNA is TGTGCCAGTAGTATCAGCGGAGCTAGCACAGATACGCAGTATTTT. Translation gives CASSISGASTDTQYF. This rearrangement joins TRBV19 to TRBJ2-3, with D tentatively TRBD2 (5 bases). The length of the CDR3 is 15 residues. Germline values: CDR1 LNHDA, CDR2 SQIVND (reference sequence). With 3 bases removed from V and 0 bases from J, the gap between germline ends came to 10 bases.

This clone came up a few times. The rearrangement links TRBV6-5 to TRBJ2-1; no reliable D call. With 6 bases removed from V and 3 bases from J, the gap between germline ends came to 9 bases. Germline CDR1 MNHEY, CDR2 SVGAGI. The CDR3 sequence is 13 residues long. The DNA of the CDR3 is TGTGCCAGCAGCTATGGCCGCTACAATGAGCAGTTCTTC. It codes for CASSYGRYNEQFF.

Here the CDR3 DNA reads TGTGCCAGTAGTATAGGGGCTGGGATTCTATTAGAAGCTTTCTTT. It translates to CASSIGAGILLEAFF. The V call is TRBV19, the J call TRBJ1-1; no clear D. The CDR3 contains 15 residues. With 1 base removed from V and 8 bases from J, the gap between germline ends came to 17 bases. The germline V gene has CDR1 LNHDA and CDR2 SQIVND (reference sequence).

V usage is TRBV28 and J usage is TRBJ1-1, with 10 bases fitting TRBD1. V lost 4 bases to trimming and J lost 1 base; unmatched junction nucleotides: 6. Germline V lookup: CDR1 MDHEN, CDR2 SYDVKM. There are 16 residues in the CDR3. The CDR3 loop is CASSSPGTGANTEAFF. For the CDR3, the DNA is TGTGCCAGCAGTTCCCCCGGGACAGGGGCGAACACTGAAGCTTTCTTT. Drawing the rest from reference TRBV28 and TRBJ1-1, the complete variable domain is DVKVTQSSRYLVKRTGEKVFLECVQDMDHENMFWYRQDPGLGLRLIYFSYDVKMKEKGDIPEGYSVSREKKERFSLILESASTNQTSMYLCASSSPGTGANTEAFFGQGTRLTVV.

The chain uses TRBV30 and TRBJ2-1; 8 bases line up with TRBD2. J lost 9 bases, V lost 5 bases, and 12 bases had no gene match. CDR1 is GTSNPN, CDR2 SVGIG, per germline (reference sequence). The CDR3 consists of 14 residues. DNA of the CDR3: TGTGCCTGGGAGCACCCGGGGGGGCCGGGTGAGCAGTTCTTC. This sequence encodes CAWEHPGGPGEQFF.

CDR3 amino acids: CASSVEAGGFQETQYF. The CDR3 nucleotides read TGTGCCAGCAGCGTAGAAGCGGGGGGGTTCCAAGAGACCCAGTACTTC. The chain is built from TRBV9 and TRBJ2-5, with 10 bases identical to TRBD2. The CDR3 runs 16 residues. Germline CDR1 is SGDLS and CDR2 is YYNGEE. The trim removed 0 bases at V and 1 base at J, leaving 3 bases unmatched.

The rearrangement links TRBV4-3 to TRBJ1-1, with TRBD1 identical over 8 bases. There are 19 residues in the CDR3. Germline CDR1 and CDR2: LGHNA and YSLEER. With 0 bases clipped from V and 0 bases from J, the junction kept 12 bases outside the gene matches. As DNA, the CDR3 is TGCGCCAGCAGCCAAGAGACAAGTAGGGCAGGGGGCATGAACACTGAAGCTTTCTTT. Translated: CASSQETSRAGGMNTEAFF.

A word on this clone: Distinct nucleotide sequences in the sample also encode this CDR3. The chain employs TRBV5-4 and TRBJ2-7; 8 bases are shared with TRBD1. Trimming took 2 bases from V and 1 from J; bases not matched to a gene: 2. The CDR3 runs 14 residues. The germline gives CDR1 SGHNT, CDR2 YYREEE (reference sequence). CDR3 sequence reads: CASSFGQGSYEQYF. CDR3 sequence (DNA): TGTGCCAGCAGCTTCGGACAGGGTTCCTACGAGCAGTACTTC. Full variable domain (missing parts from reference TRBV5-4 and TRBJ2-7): ETGVTQSPTHLIKTRGQQVTLRCSSQSGHNTVSWYQQALGQGPQFIFQYYREEENGRGNFPPRFSGLQFPNYSSELNVNALELDDSALYLCASSFGQGSYEQYFGPGTRLTVT.

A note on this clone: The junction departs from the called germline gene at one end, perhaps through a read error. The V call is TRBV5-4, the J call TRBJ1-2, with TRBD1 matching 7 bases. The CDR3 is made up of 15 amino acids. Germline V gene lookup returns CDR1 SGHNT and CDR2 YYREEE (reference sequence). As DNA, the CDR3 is TGCGCCAGCAGCCAAGATCTGGACAGGCTCTATGGCTACACCTTC. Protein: CASSQDLDRLYGYTF.

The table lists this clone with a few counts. CDR3 amino acids: CASSLGEAQNNEQFF. CDR3 nucleotide sequence: TGTGCCAGCAGTTTGGGGGAGGCCCAAAACAATGAGCAGTTCTTC. The chain is built from TRBV28 and TRBJ2-1, with D tentatively TRBD2 (6 bases). With 3 bases removed from V and 5 bases from J, the gap between germline ends came to 14 bases. The CDR3 consists of 15 residues. Germline V gives CDR1 MDHEN, CDR2 SYDVKM.

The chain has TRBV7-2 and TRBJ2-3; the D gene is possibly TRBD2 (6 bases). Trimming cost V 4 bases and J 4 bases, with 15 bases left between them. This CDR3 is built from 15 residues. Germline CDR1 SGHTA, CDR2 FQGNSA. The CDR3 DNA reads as TGTGCCAGCAGCTCGGGCCTCGGCGGGGCAGATACGCAGTATTTT. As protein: CASSSGLGGADTQYF.

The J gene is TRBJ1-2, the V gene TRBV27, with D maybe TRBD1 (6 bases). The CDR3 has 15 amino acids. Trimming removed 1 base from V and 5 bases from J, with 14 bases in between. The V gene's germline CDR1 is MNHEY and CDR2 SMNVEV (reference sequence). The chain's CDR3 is CASSLYGGLGYGYTF. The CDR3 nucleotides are TGTGCCAGCAGTTTATATGGGGGGCTGGGGTATGGCTACACCTTC.